What follows are 23 T cell receptor beta chains derived from one specimen sequenced in a study of blood T cell repertoires in COVID-19. Measured with immunoSEQ multiplex PCR; TCRdb has only the in-frame clones, and not every one. The sample contains about 170,000 clones, about 90% of which appear only once. The sequenced material came from peripheral blood. The receptor source for this set is a man aged 25-40 years with COVID-19, enrolled during active disease.

This clone was detected once. The identical CDR3 is also encoded by other nucleotide sequences in the sample. CDR3 sequence: CSVDRAGGTEAFF. The CDR3 DNA is TGCAGCGTTGACCGGGCGGGGGGCACTGAAGCTTTCTTT. This sequence joins TRBV29-1 and TRBJ1-1; D might be TRBD1 (5 bases). The CDR3 runs 13 residues. Looked up from germline, CDR1 is SQVTM and CDR2 is ANQGSEA. Between the trimmed V and J ends, which lost 3 bases and 4 bases, there was a span of 12 bases.

This clone was found once. The V gene is TRBV28, the J gene TRBJ1-2; TRBD1 matches 9 bases. The CDR3 has 14 amino acids. Germline trimming cut 3 bases from V and 2 bases from J; bases unmatched to any gene: 1. Germline V gene data show CDR1 as MDHEN and CDR2 as SYDVKM. The DNA of the CDR3 is TGTGCCAGCAGTTTCGACAGGGGGAACTATGGCTACACCTTC. Protein: CASSFDRGNYGYTF.

The chain has TRBV2 and TRBJ2-4; 11 positions agree with TRBD2. The CDR3 totals 17 residues. Germline values: CDR1 SNHLY, CDR2 FYNNEI. Unmatched junction bases numbered 3, after V lost 1 base and J lost 1 base. The CDR3 nucleotides read TGTGCCAGCAGTGAAGTTAGGACTAGCGGGGCCAAAAACATTCAGTACTTC. Translation gives CASSEVRTSGAKNIQYF.

The chain links TRBV29-1 to TRBJ1-1; possible D gene TRBD1, 5 bases. The V gene lost 7 bases and the J gene lost 0 bases, with 9 bases spanning the gap. This CDR3 comprises 12 residues. From germline, CDR1 is SQVTM and CDR2 ANQGSEA. The CDR3 sequence is CSAQVLNTEAFF. The DNA of the CDR3 is TGCAGCGCACAGGTGCTGAACACTGAAGCTTTCTTT.

This sequence joins TRBV5-6 and TRBJ2-7; TRBD1 matches at 7 bases. Germline CDR1 SGHDT, CDR2 YYEEEE. After removal of 2 bases from V and 0 bases from J, the junction contained 5 bases not matched to a gene. The CDR3 is made up of 15 amino acids. The CDR3 region is CASSFGRDSSYEQYF. In DNA form, the CDR3 reads TGTGCCAGCAGCTTTGGCCGGGACAGCTCCTACGAGCAGTACTTC.

This chain joins TRBV5-4 and TRBJ1-3; D is unclear. Looked up from germline, CDR1 is SGHNT and CDR2 is YYREEE (reference sequence). V was trimmed by 2 bases and J by 3 bases, leaving 3 bases between them. This CDR3 has 12 amino acids. The CDR3 nucleotides read TGTGCCAGCAGCTTTAGTGGAAACACCATATATTTT. Amino acids: CASSFSGNTIYF. The full variable domain, with the rest looked up from reference TRBV5-4 and TRBJ1-3, is ETGVTQSPTHLIKTRGQQVTLRCSSQSGHNTVSWYQQALGQGPQFIFQYYREEENGRGNFPPRFSGLQFPNYSSELNVNALELDDSALYLCASSFSGNTIYFGEGSWLTVV.

This clone was seen once. The chain recombines TRBV27 with TRBJ2-3; D remains unclear. Germline values: CDR1 MNHEY, CDR2 SMNVEV (reference sequence). The ends were cut back, 0 bases at V and 8 bases at J, with 15 bases in the middle. This CDR3 has 15 amino acids. This CDR3 is CASSLSFQPPGTQYF. CDR3 bases: TGTGCCAGCAGTTTATCTTTCCAACCTCCCGGTACGCAGTATTTT.

This sequence joins TRBV30 and TRBJ2-1, with 10 nucleotides matching TRBD2. The germline V gene encodes CDR1 GTSNPN and CDR2 SVGIG (reference sequence). The V gene end was trimmed by 5 bases and the J gene end by 6 bases; junction bases not matched to a gene: 7. This CDR3 is built from 14 residues. CDR3 sequence reads: CAWALAGGRNEQFF. CDR3 in DNA: TGTGCCTGGGCATTAGCGGGAGGTCGCAATGAGCAGTTCTTC. Looking up the rest from reference TRBV30 and TRBJ2-1 gives the full variable domain: SQTIHQWPATLVQPVGSPLSLECTVEGTSNPNLYWYRQAAGRGLQLLFYSVGIGQISSEVPQNLSASRPQDRQFILSSKKLLLSDSGFYLCAWALAGGRNEQFFGPGTRLTVL.

V is TRBV5-1 and J is TRBJ1-2; maybe TRBD1 (6 bases). This CDR3 region has 14 residues. CDR1 SGHRS and CDR2 YFSETQ come from the germline V gene. Trimming took off 4 bases at V and 0 bases at J, with 10 bases between the two ends. CDR3 residues: CASSIRTANYGYTF. The CDR3 region has the DNA TGCGCCAGCAGCATCAGGACAGCTAACTATGGCTACACCTTC. Complete variable domain (other parts from reference TRBV5-1 and TRBJ1-2): KAGVTQTPRYLIKTRGQQVTLSCSPISGHRSVSWYQQTPGQGLQFLFEYFSETQRNKGNFPGRFSGRQFSNSRSEMNVSTLELGDSALYLCASSIRTANYGYTFGSGTRLTVV.

The chain couples TRBV9 to TRBJ1-1; 9 bases fit TRBD1. Germline trimming cut 2 bases from V and 11 bases from J; bases unmatched to any gene: 10. The germline V gene encodes CDR1 SGDLS and CDR2 YYNGEE. The CDR3 is 14 residues long. In DNA form, the CDR3 reads TGTGCCAGCAGCGTTTCCTCGGACAGGGGATATGCTTTCTTT. This encodes CASSVSSDRGYAFF.

The chain recombines TRBV28 with TRBJ1-1; no clear D. From germline, CDR1 is MDHEN and CDR2 SYDVKM. The CDR3 spans 13 residues. Trimming removed 3 bases at V and 1 base at J, with 6 bases between. The CDR3 loop reads CASSFSGNTEAFF. DNA for the CDR3: TGTGCCAGCAGTTTTTCAGGGAACACTGAAGCTTTCTTT.

This clone was recorded only once. The rearrangement links TRBV19 to TRBJ1-1; D uncertain. The CDR3 is 13 amino acids. Trimming cost V 6 bases and J 7 bases, with 15 bases left between them. Germline CDR1 LNHDA, CDR2 SQIVND (reference sequence). CDR3: CASSPGIEIEAFF. Written as DNA, the CDR3 is TGTGCCAGTAGCCCGGGAATTGAAATTGAAGCTTTCTTT. Full variable domain (missing parts from reference TRBV19 and TRBJ1-1): DGGITQSPKYLFRKEGQNVTLSCEQNLNHDAMYWYRQDPGQGLRLIYYSQIVNDFQKGDIAEGYSVSREKKESFPLTVTSAQKNPTAFYLCASSPGIEIEAFFGQGTRLTVV.

The chain combines TRBV6-2 or TRBV6-3 with TRBJ2-1; a possible D gene is TRBD1 (5 bases). Germline lookup yields CDR1 MNHEY and CDR2 SVGEGT. The CDR3 runs 15 residues. Trimming pared 5 bases from V and 8 bases from J, leaving 19 bases between. CDR3 amino acids: CASSVPRVMVDEQFF. The CDR3 coding sequence is TGTGCCAGCAGTGTCCCCAGGGTAATGGTAGATGAGCAGTTCTTC.

The V call is TRBV7-2, the J call TRBJ2-1, with D perhaps matching TRBD1 (6 bases). The germline V gene encodes CDR1 SGHTA and CDR2 FQGNSA. The CDR3 totals 15 residues. Trimming took 4 bases from V and 3 from J, leaving 13 bases between them. The DNA for the CDR3 is TGTGCCAGCAGCTCCCGTACAGGGTACTACAATGAGCAGTTCTTC. As protein: CASSSRTGYYNEQFF.

The V and J genes are TRBV2 and TRBJ1-1, with 7 bases that match TRBD1. CDR3 length: 12 amino acids. Per germline, CDR1 SNHLY and CDR2 FYNNEI. Trimming cost V 6 bases and J 6 bases; bases outside gene matches: 4. The CDR3 nucleotides read TGTGCCAGCAGACCCAGGGGGGCTGAAGCTTTCTTT. Translation gives CASRPRGAEAFF.

The chain carries TRBV5-1 and TRBJ2-7, with 8 nucleotides matching TRBD1. After removal of 3 bases from V and 1 base from J, the junction contained 3 bases not matched to a gene. Germline CDR1 SGHRS, CDR2 YFSETQ. The CDR3 runs to 14 residues. CDR3 sequence reads: CASSSQGASYEQYF. CDR3 nucleotides: TGCGCCAGCAGCTCCCAGGGGGCATCCTACGAGCAGTACTTC.

The genes are TRBV12-3 or TRBV12-4 and TRBJ2-7; 7 bases map to TRBD2. V shed 5 bases and J 4 bases; nucleotides not matched to a gene: 5. The CDR3 covers 13 residues. In DNA form, the CDR3 reads TGTGCCAGCAGTCAGAGACTAGCTTACGAGCAGTACTTC. Its protein product is CASSQRLAYEQYF.

The rearrangement joins TRBV7-3 to TRBJ2-3, with TRBD2 matching 9 bases. Looked up from germline, CDR1 is SGHTA and CDR2 is FQGTGA. The CDR3 covers 17 residues. V lost 5 bases, J lost 0 bases, and 9 bases stayed unmatched. The CDR3 loop is CASSVNALAGSTDTQYF. The CDR3 DNA reads TGTGCCAGCAGCGTAAACGCCCTAGCGGGAAGCACAGATACGCAGTATTTT.

The rearrangement joins TRBV25-1 to TRBJ1-4; no clear D. Germline CDR1 reads MGHDK; CDR2 reads SYGVNS. The V and J ends lost 4 bases and 7 bases respectively, with 16 bases between them. There are 15 residues in the CDR3. Written as DNA, the CDR3 is TGTGCCAGCAGTGGCCTGCGGCAGACCGGTGAAAAACTGTTTTTT. It encodes CASSGLRQTGEKLFF.

Only one count was recorded for this clone. The chain is built from TRBV5-1 and TRBJ2-2; 7 nucleotides agree with TRBD1. V trimming: 6 bases; J trimming: 1 base; junction bases outside the gene matches: 3. The CDR3 has 14 residues. Germline CDR1 is SGHRS and CDR2 is YFSETQ. In nucleotides, the CDR3 is TGCGCCAGCACTCGGGACAGGAACACCGGGGAGCTGTTTTTT. It codes for CASTRDRNTGELFF.

The rearrangement links TRBV3-1 (or the pseudogene TRBV3-2) to TRBJ1-6; TRBD1 aligns across 10 bases. The CDR3 length is 16 residues. The junction had 7 bases not matched to a gene; V was cut back by 4 bases and J by 7 bases. The germline CDR1 and CDR2 sequences are LGHDT and YNNKEL (reference sequence). The CDR3 reads CASSLRTGGGNSPLHF. CDR3 nucleotide sequence: TGTGCCAGCAGCCTCCGGACAGGGGGAGGGAATTCACCCCTCCACTTT.

The chain combines TRBV5-6 with TRBJ2-3; 14 nucleotides agree with TRBD2. CDR1 is SGHDT and CDR2 is YYEEEE in the germline V gene. This CDR3 spans 17 amino acids. The trim removed 4 bases at V and 5 bases at J, leaving 9 bases unmatched. DNA for the CDR3: TGTGCCAGCAGCAGAAGACTAGCGGGAGGGTGGAGAGATACGCAGTATTTT. Its protein product is CASSRRLAGGWRDTQYF.

V usage is TRBV7-9 and J usage is TRBJ2-5; D is unresolved. This CDR3 has 14 residues. Trimming took off 1 base at V and 1 base at J, with 7 bases between the two ends. Germline assignment: CDR1 SEHNR and CDR2 FQNEAQ (reference sequence). The CDR3 region has the DNA TGTGCCAGCAGCTTAGTTCGGAGCCAAGAGACCCAGTACTTC. Its protein product is CASSLVRSQETQYF.